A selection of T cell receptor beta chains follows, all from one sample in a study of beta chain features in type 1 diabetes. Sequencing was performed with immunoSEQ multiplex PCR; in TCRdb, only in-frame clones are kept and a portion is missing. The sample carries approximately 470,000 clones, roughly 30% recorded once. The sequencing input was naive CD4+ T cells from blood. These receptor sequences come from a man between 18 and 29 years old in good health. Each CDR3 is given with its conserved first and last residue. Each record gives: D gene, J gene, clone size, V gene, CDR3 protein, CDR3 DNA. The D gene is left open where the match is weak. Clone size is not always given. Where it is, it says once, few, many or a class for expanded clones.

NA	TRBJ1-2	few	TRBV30	CAWSPQMAVYGYTF	TGTGCCTGGAGTCCACAGATGGCAGTCTATGGCTACACCTTC
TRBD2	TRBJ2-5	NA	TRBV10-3	CAISSGRDHETQYF	TGTGCCATCAGCTCCGGGAGGGACCACGAGACCCAGTACTTC
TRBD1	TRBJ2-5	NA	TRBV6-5	CASSPGTGPGETQYF	TGTGCCAGCAGCCCCGGGACAGGGCCCGGGGAGACCCAGTACTTC
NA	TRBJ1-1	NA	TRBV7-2	CASATVGWNTEAFF	TGTGCCAGCGCAACAGTGGGGTGGAACACTGAAGCTTTCTTT
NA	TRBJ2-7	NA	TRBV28	CASTGGSSYEQYF	TGTGCCAGCACCGGCGGCAGCTCCTACGAGCAGTACTTC
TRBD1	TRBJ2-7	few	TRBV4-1	CASSLGNLGGESYEQYF	TGCGCCAGCAGCCTAGGAAATTTAGGGGGCGAATCCTACGAGCAGTACTTC
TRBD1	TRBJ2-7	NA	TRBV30	CAWTPTGAGYEQYF	TGTGCCTGGACCCCGACAGGGGCGGGCTACGAGCAGTACTTC
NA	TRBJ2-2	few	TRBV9	CASSPGGTGELFF	TGTGCCAGCAGCCCTGGGGGAACCGGGGAGCTGTTTTTT
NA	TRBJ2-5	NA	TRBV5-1	CASSIGGQPQETQYF	TGCGCCAGCAGCATCGGGGGGCAGCCTCAAGAGACCCAGTACTTC
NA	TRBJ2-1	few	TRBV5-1	CASGAGSSYNEQFF	TGCGCCAGCGGGGCAGGTAGCTCCTACAATGAGCAGTTCTTC
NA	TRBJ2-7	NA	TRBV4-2	CASSQDLQGPYEQYF	TGTGCCAGCAGCCAAGATCTACAGGGACCCTACGAGCAGTACTTC
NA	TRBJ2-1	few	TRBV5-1	CASSLDGNSYNEQFF	TGCGCCAGCAGCTTGGACGGTAACTCCTACAATGAGCAGTTCTTC
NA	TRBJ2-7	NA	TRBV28	CASTSGHRRWPYEQYF	TGTGCCAGCACCAGCGGACATCGGCGGTGGCCCTACGAGCAGTACTTC
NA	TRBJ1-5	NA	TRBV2	CASSEAGRGGNQPQHF	TGTGCCAGCAGTGAAGCGGGCAGGGGCGGCAATCAGCCCCAGCATTTT
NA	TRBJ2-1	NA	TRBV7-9	CASSFEGPNLYNEQFF	TGTGCCAGCAGCTTCGAGGGGCCCAACCTCTACAATGAGCAGTTCTTC
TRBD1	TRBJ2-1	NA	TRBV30	CAWRKGQPAEQFF	TGTGCCTGGAGAAAGGGACAGCCCGCTGAGCAGTTCTTC
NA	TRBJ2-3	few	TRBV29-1	CSVSGLDTQYF	TGCAGCGTTTCGGGTCTGGATACGCAGTATTTT
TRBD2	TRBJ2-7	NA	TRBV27	CASRTSGRIHEQYF	TGTGCCAGCAGGACTAGCGGGAGAATACACGAGCAGTACTTC
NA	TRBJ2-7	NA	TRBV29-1	CSVSLATYEQYF	TGCAGCGTTAGTCTAGCAACCTACGAGCAGTACTTC
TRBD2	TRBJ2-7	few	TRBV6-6	CASSYFGTSDYEQYF	TGTGCCAGCAGTTATTTTGGGACTAGCGACTACGAGCAGTACTTC
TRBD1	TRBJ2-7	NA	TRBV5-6	CASRGTGNSYEQYF	TGTGCCAGCAGAGGGACAGGGAACTCCTACGAGCAGTACTTC
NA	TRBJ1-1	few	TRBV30	CAWSSTMGNTEAFF	TGTGCCTGGAGTTCCACGATGGGAAACACTGAAGCTTTCTTT
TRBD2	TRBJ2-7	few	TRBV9	CASSVDGGLPYEQYF	TGTGCCAGCAGCGTAGACGGGGGGTTGCCCTACGAGCAGTACTTC
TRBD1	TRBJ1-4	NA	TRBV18	CASSPPGQGGEKLFF	TGTGCCAGCTCACCACCGGGACAGGGAGGTGAAAAACTGTTTTTT
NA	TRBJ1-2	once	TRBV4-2	CASSQEGTAANYGYTF	TGTGCCAGCAGCCAAGAGGGCACAGCCGCTAACTATGGCTACACCTTC
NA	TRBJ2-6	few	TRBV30	CAWSQGISGANVLTF	TGTGCCTGGAGTCAGGGCATCTCTGGGGCCAACGTCCTGACTTTC
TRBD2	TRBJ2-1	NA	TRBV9	CASSFGTSGRAEQFF	TGTGCCAGCAGCTTCGGGACTAGCGGGAGGGCTGAGCAGTTCTTC
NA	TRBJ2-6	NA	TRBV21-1	CASREVSGANVLTF	TGTGCCAGCAGAGAGGTTTCTGGGGCCAACGTCCTGACTTTC
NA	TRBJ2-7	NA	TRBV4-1	CASSPRRAGLNYEQYF	TGCGCCAGCAGCCCCCGTCGGGCAGGGCTCAACTACGAGCAGTACTTC
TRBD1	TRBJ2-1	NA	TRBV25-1	CASSGTDRVISDEQFF	TGTGCCAGCAGTGGCACGGACAGGGTCATCAGCGATGAGCAGTTCTTC
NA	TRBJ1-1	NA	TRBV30	CAWSTLTEAFF	TGTGCCTGGAGTACGCTAACTGAAGCTTTCTTT
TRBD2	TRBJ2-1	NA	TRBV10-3	CAIRGTSGSIKGNEQFF	TGTGCCATCAGGGGGACTAGCGGGAGCATCAAGGGCAATGAGCAGTTCTTC
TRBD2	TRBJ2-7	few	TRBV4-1	CASKRTAGLAGGFEQYF	TGCGCCAGCAAGAGGACAGCGGGACTAGCGGGAGGATTCGAGCAGTACTTC
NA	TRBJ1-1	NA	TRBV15	CATSIDKGGTEAFF	TGTGCCACCAGCATTGACAAGGGCGGGACTGAAGCTTTCTTT
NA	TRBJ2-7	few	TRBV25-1	CASSEQVSSYEQYF	TGTGCCAGCAGTGAGCAGGTCAGCTCCTACGAGCAGTACTTC
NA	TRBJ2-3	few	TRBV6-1	CATETVAWGTDTQYF	TGTGCCACGGAGACCGTAGCATGGGGCACAGATACGCAGTATTTT
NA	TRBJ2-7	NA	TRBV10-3	CAISAGSLREQYF	TGTGCCATCAGTGCCGGGTCCCTGCGGGAGCAGTACTTC
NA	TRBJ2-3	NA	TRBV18	CASSSTFTDTQYF	TGTGCCAGCTCATCTACCTTCACAGATACGCAGTATTTT
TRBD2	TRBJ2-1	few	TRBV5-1	CASSLGMGLAHNEQFF	TGCGCCAGCAGCTTGGGTATGGGACTAGCGCACAATGAGCAGTTCTTC
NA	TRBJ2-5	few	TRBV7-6	CASSLGGETETQYF	TGTGCCAGCAGCTTAGGGGGAGAGACAGAGACCCAGTACTTC
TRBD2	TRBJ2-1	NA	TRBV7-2	CASSLSGSSYNEQFF	TGTGCCAGCAGCTTAAGCGGGAGCTCCTACAATGAGCAGTTCTTC
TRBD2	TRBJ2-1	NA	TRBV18	CASSQNVAGANNEQFF	TGTGCCAGCTCTCAGAATGTAGCGGGAGCAAACAATGAGCAGTTCTTC
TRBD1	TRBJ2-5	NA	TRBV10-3	CAISEGTGGAETQYF	TGTGCCATCAGTGAAGGGACAGGGGGCGCAGAGACCCAGTACTTC
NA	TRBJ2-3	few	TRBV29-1	CSVGPRDSTDTQYF	TGCAGCGTGGGGCCCCGGGATAGCACAGATACGCAGTATTTT
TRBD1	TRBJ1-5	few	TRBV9	CASSEGQGWSQPQHF	TGTGCCAGCAGCGAAGGACAGGGTTGGAGTCAGCCCCAGCATTTT
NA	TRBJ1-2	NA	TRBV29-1	CSVGGNYGYTF	TGCAGCGTTGGAGGGAACTATGGCTACACCTTC
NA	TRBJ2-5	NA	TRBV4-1	CASSQDPWTQYF	TGCGCCAGCAGCCAAGATCCTTGGACCCAGTACTTC
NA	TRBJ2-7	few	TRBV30	CAWSPGDYEQYF	TGTGCCTGGAGCCCGGGGGACTACGAGCAGTACTTC
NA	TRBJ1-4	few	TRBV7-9	CASSVRLTNEKLFF	TGTGCCAGCAGCGTACGCCTAACTAATGAAAAACTGTTTTTT
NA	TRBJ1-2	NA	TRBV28	CASSPTGGYTF	TGTGCCAGCAGTCCGACAGGTGGCTACACCTTC